This T cell receptor (beta chain) was captured by sequencing in a study of blood T cell repertoires in COVID-19. On the study more broadly: Acute-phase and convalescent COVID-19 samples originated in the United States, Italy and Spain. T cells, B-cell-depleted T cells, or PBMCs provided the cDNA or gDNA that served as material.

Sequenced by immunoSEQ multiplex PCR; TCRdb stores in-frame clones only, minus some. The top ten hold around 2.8% of the sample, which has about 190,000 clones, roughly 73% seen once. Germline CDR1 and CDR2: SGHKS and YYEKEE (reference sequence). CDR3 length equals 14 residues. V was clipped by 1 base and J by 2 bases, with 9 bases between them. This TCR derives from a woman older than 75 with active or convalescent COVID-19. Sequenced material: peripheral blood. The chain joins TRBV5-5 to TRBJ1-1; unclear D gene. The CDR3 coding sequence is TGTGCCAGCAGCTTGCGCCCAGAAAACACTGAAGCTTTCTTT. This gives the protein CASSLRPENTEAFF.